This T cell receptor (beta chain) was identified in a study of blood T cell repertoires in COVID-19. Study background: Acute and convalescent COVID-19 specimens originated in the United States, Italy and Spain. From T cells, B-cell-depleted T cells, or PBMCs came the material, which was cDNA or gDNA.

The method was immunoSEQ multiplex PCR; TCRdb's version includes in-frame clones alone and lacks a portion of them. The profile shows around 150,000 clones, approximately 84% of them singletons. Germline values: CDR1 SGHKS, CDR2 YYEKEE (reference sequence). J lost 3 bases, V lost 0 bases, and 8 bases had no gene match. The length of the CDR3 is 17 residues. Material for sequencing was peripheral blood. This chain uses TRBV5-5 with TRBJ1-3; 8 nucleotides align to TRBD1. The TCR originated in a woman at least 80 years old in a cohort sampled during active or convalescent COVID-19. The DNA for the CDR3 is TGTGCCAGCAGCTTGGTCGGACAGGGCATAAGTGGAAACACCATATATTTT. Encoded protein: CASSLVGQGISGNTIYF.